The 32 T cell receptor beta chains reported below all come from one sample, sequenced in a study of T-cell reconstitution after alpha-beta-depleted transplantation in children. Construction of the TCRbeta library involved unique molecular identifiers. From the PCR reads, TCRdb called clonotypes with MiXCR, one entry per CDR3 protein. The table shows around 450,000 distinct CDR3 sequences, with around 15% occurring only once. The sequencing used PBMCs, mostly from graft donor cells, collected 360 days after TCRalphabeta/CD19-depleted stem cell transplant. All receptors derive from a boy younger than two who had a stem cell transplant for Wiskott-Aldrich syndrome, so the T cells may come from the graft donor.

Only a few counts were recorded for this clonotype. The V and J genes are TRBV20-1 and TRBJ2-5; D uncertain. The V end lost 2 bases, the J end lost 7 bases, and 14 bases lay between the germline ends. In germline, CDR1 is DFQATT, CDR2 SNEGSKA (reference sequence). CDR3 length: 13 residues. This CDR3 is CSARWLASVTQYF. As DNA, the CDR3 is TGCAGTGCTAGATGGCTGGCCTCGGTGACCCAGTACTTC.

This sequence joins TRBV5-1 and TRBJ2-7, with TRBD1 identical over 7 bases. CDR3 length: 15 amino acids. Trimming removed 4 bases from V and 1 base from J; junction bases left unmatched: 8. The germline V gene has CDR1 SGHRS and CDR2 YFSETQ. CDR3 sequence (DNA): TGCGCCAGCAGCATCGTGGACAGGTTTTCCTACGAGCAGTACTTC. Residues: CASSIVDRFSYEQYF.

This clonotype has ten or more counts. DNA of the CDR3: TGTGCCAGCAGTTTAGGACGTCGCAATCAGCCCCAGCATTTT. As protein: CASSLGRRNQPQHF. The V gene is TRBV12-3 or TRBV12-4, the J gene TRBJ1-5; D unclear. The CDR3 loop spans 14 amino acids. V lost 1 base, J lost 2 bases, and 6 bases lay in between.

Only a few counts were recorded for this clonotype. The rearrangement joins TRBV29-1 to TRBJ2-2; 7 bases match TRBD2. Germline CDR1 and CDR2: SQVTM and ANQGSEA. This CDR3 has 13 residues. V shed 6 bases, J shed 6 bases, and the junction held 7 bases outside the gene matches. DNA for the CDR3: TGCAGCGTGAGCGGGAAATTGGCCGGGGAGCTGTTTTTT. Translated, it gives CSVSGKLAGELFF.

The gene calls are TRBV27 and TRBJ2-1; 7 nucleotides match TRBD2. V dropped 1 base and J dropped 8; count of bases not matched to a gene: 11. The CDR3 covers 16 residues. Germline loops: CDR1 MNHEY, CDR2 SMNVEV (reference sequence). The CDR3 protein is CASSLFLRRGGDEQFF. The CDR3 nucleotides read TGTGCCAGCAGTTTATTCCTACGGCGGGGAGGGGATGAGCAGTTCTTC.

The chain employs TRBV19 and TRBJ2-6; D ambiguous. Germline values: CDR1 LNHDA, CDR2 SQIVND (reference sequence). The CDR3 runs to 14 residues. Between the trimmed V and J ends, which lost 7 bases and 0 bases, there was a span of 7 bases. This chain's CDR3 is CASTRVSGANVLTF. The CDR3 DNA sequence: TGTGCCAGTACTCGGGTCTCTGGGGCCAACGTCCTGACTTTC.

The chain is built from TRBV7-9 and TRBJ2-6; the match to TRBD1 covers 7 bases. V was pared by 8 bases and J by 12 bases, with 13 bases of the junction left unmatched. The CDR3 runs to 14 residues. Germline loops: CDR1 SEHNR, CDR2 FQNEAQ (reference sequence). The CDR3 region has the DNA TGTGCCAGCGACATTACAGGGGACGGAGGCGTCCTGACTTTC. Encoded protein: CASDITGDGGVLTF.

This clonotype was observed a few times. CDR3 residues: CASRMTGRTYNEQFF. The CDR3 region has the DNA TGTGCCAGCAGAATGACAGGTCGTACCTACAATGAGCAGTTCTTC. The V call is TRBV2, the J call TRBJ2-1; TRBD1 might be the D (6 bases). Germline CDR1 and CDR2: SNHLY and FYNNEI. Trimming stripped 6 bases from V and 2 bases from J, with 14 bases between. The length of the CDR3 is 15 residues.

This clonotype was found once. The chain joins TRBV6-5 to TRBJ2-1; D gene ambiguous. CDR1 and CDR2 (germline): MNHEY, SVGAGI. The V gene lost 4 bases and the J gene lost 4 bases, with 14 bases spanning the gap. CDR3 length: 15 amino acids. Here the CDR3 reads CASSSGVSEYNEQFF. The DNA for the CDR3 is TGTGCCAGCAGTTCTGGGGTCTCAGAATACAATGAGCAGTTCTTC.

This clonotype was seen only a few times. The CDR3 loop reads CSARPLGGRWYNEQFF. The CDR3 bases are TGCAGTGCTCGACCTTTGGGCGGGAGGTGGTACAATGAGCAGTTCTTC. The chain is built from TRBV20-1 and TRBJ2-1; 8 positions agree with TRBD2. Germline loops: CDR1 DFQATT, CDR2 SNEGSKA (reference sequence). Trimming took 5 bases from V and 4 from J; bases not matched to a gene: 13. The length of the CDR3 is 16 residues.

This clonotype was seen repeatedly, ten times or more. The rearrangement uses TRBV6-2 or TRBV6-3 and TRBJ2-7; 7 bases align to TRBD2. V was clipped by 6 bases and J by 1 base; unmatched bases: 6. The CDR3 extends over 14 amino acids. Germline V gene data show CDR1 as MNHEY and CDR2 as SVGEGT. CDR3 sequence (DNA): TGTGCCAGCAGGAGACTAGCAGGGTCCTACGAGCAGTACTTC. Its protein product is CASRRLAGSYEQYF.

V and J are TRBV5-1 and TRBJ1-3; D is unresolved. Between the trimmed V and J ends, which lost 4 bases and 5 bases, there was a span of 13 bases. This CDR3 has 14 amino acids. Germline CDR1 and CDR2: SGHRS and YFSETQ. The CDR3 protein is CASSLDKERNTIYF. The CDR3 bases are TGCGCCAGCAGCCTTGACAAGGAACGAAACACCATATATTTT. Filled out from reference TRBV5-1 and TRBJ1-3, the complete variable domain reads KAGVTQTPRYLIKTRGQQVTLSCSPISGHRSVSWYQQTPGQGLQFLFEYFSETQRNKGNFPGRFSGRQFSNSRSEMNVSTLELGDSALYLCASSLDKERNTIYFGEGSWLTVV.

This clonotype was detected a few times. J is TRBJ2-1 and V is TRBV12-3 or TRBV12-4; maybe TRBD1 (6 bases). The CDR3 is made up of 13 amino acids. V was shortened by 6 bases and J by 3 bases, with 9 bases between the two germline ends. Here the CDR3 reads CASSQDSYNEQFF. CDR3 nucleotides: TGTGCCAGCAGCCAGGACAGCTACAATGAGCAGTTCTTC.

The rearrangement links TRBV3-1 to TRBJ1-2; TRBD1 aligns across 8 bases. The CDR3 length is 15 residues. Losses at the gene ends were 2 bases for V and 2 bases for J; bases not matched to a gene: 4. Germline CDR1 reads LGHDT; CDR2 reads YNNKEL (reference sequence). The CDR3 DNA sequence: TGTGCCAGCAGCCAATGGGACAGGAAGAACTATGGCTACACCTTC. Encoded protein: CASSQWDRKNYGYTF.

There are a few counts of this clonotype. The rearrangement uses TRBV5-1 and TRBJ2-7, with D possibly called TRBD1 or TRBD2 (6 bases each). V was shortened by 2 bases and J by 5 bases, with 14 bases between the two germline ends. Germline CDR1 SGHRS, CDR2 YFSETQ. The CDR3 contains 14 residues. CDR3 sequence: CASSFEGGTHEQYF. Here the CDR3 DNA reads TGCGCCAGCAGCTTCGAGGGGGGAACCCACGAGCAGTACTTC.

This sequence joins TRBV24-1 and TRBJ2-3; the D gene is possibly TRBD2 (6 bases). CDR1 and CDR2 (germline): KGHDR, SFDVKD. V lost 4 bases and J lost 4, with 20 bases in between. This CDR3 comprises 17 residues. CDR3 loop: CATSDAKEGAAPDTQYF. CDR3 DNA sequence: TGTGCCACCAGTGACGCCAAGGAGGGTGCAGCCCCAGATACGCAGTATTTT.

This clonotype showed up just a few times. The chain employs TRBV15 and TRBJ2-5; tentatively, D is TRBD2 (6 bases). Germline loops: CDR1 LNHNV, CDR2 YYDKDF (reference sequence). V was cut by 1 base and J by 5 bases, with 8 bases left in between. The CDR3 consists of 13 residues. CDR3 residues: CATSRGLEETQYF. For the CDR3, the DNA is TGTGCCACCAGCAGAGGACTAGAGGAGACCCAGTACTTC.

Only a few counts were recorded for this clonotype. The chain recombines TRBV10-3 with TRBJ1-3; D possibly corresponds to TRBD1 (6 bases). Germline-derived CDR1 and CDR2 are ENHRY and SYGVKD. This CDR3 comprises 19 residues. Trimming shortened V by 2 bases and J by 0 bases, and 20 bases separated the two germline ends. The CDR3 nucleotides read TGTGCCATCAGTGAGCCCTACCGCCTGGGGGCCAGCTCTGGAAACACCATATATTTT. Its translation is CAISEPYRLGASSGNTIYF.

This clonotype occurred a few times. The gene calls are TRBV7-9 and TRBJ1-5; D is possibly TRBD1 (6 bases). CDR1 is SEHNR and CDR2 is FQNEAQ in the germline V gene (reference sequence). V was trimmed by 1 base and J by 5 bases, leaving 18 bases between them. The CDR3 consists of 17 residues. CDR3 residues: CASSLEAGEGLDQPQHF. CDR3 in DNA: TGTGCCAGCAGCTTAGAGGCAGGGGAAGGGTTGGATCAGCCCCAGCATTTT.

This clonotype has more than one count but fewer than ten. This chain links TRBV12-3 or TRBV12-4 with TRBJ1-5; tentatively, D is TRBD1 (6 bases). The CDR3 is 14 residues long. Trimming removed 6 bases from V and 9 bases from J, with 18 bases in between. The CDR3 loop reads CASSLGGHQWPQHF. The DNA of the CDR3 is TGTGCCAGCAGCCTTGGGGGCCACCAATGGCCCCAGCATTTT.

This clonotype came up many times. The gene calls are TRBV5-6 and TRBJ1-5; D is ambiguous. Looked up from germline, CDR1 is SGHDT and CDR2 is YYEEEE. This CDR3 comprises 14 residues. The ends were cut back, 2 bases at V and 0 bases at J, with 6 bases in the middle. The CDR3 bases are TGTGCCAGCAGCTTAGCATATAGCAATCAGCCCCAGCATTTT. This gives the protein CASSLAYSNQPQHF.

This clonotype was seen more than once but under ten times. The chain links TRBV6-5 to TRBJ2-1; a possible D gene is TRBD2 (7 bases). The V gene's germline CDR1 is MNHEY and CDR2 SVGAGI. This CDR3 contains 11 residues. The V gene lost 6 bases and the J gene lost 14 bases, with 14 bases spanning the gap. CDR3 region: CASRNLGGEFF. The CDR3 region has the DNA TGTGCCAGCAGGAACCTAGGGGGGGAGTTCTTC.

This chain connects TRBV12-3 or TRBV12-4 to TRBJ2-7, with 10 bases aligning to TRBD1. With 6 bases clipped from V and 3 bases from J, the junction kept 5 bases outside the gene matches. CDR3 length: 14 amino acids. This CDR3 reads CASSGDRGNYEQYF. The CDR3 DNA sequence: TGTGCCAGCAGCGGGGACAGGGGAAACTACGAGCAGTACTTC.

This clonotype appeared a few times. The rearrangement uses TRBV6-1 and TRBJ1-1, with D unresolved. Germline V gene lookup returns CDR1 MNHNS and CDR2 SASEGT. This CDR3 is 13 amino acids long. V was shortened by 3 bases and J by 7 bases, with 12 bases between the two germline ends. CDR3 residues: CASSERSPFEAFF. In nucleotides, the CDR3 is TGTGCCAGCAGTGAGAGGTCTCCATTTGAAGCTTTCTTT.

This chain uses TRBV4-1 with TRBJ1-5, with a weak D call TRBD1 (5 bases). Germline CDR1 reads MGHRA; CDR2 reads YSYEKL. The V gene lost 4 bases and the J gene lost 5 bases, with 12 bases spanning the gap. The CDR3 sequence is 14 residues long. CDR3 in amino acids: CASSLYGGDQPQHF. In DNA form, the CDR3 reads TGCGCCAGCAGCCTGTACGGAGGGGATCAGCCCCAGCATTTT.

This clonotype has just a few counts. The genes are TRBV25-1 and TRBJ2-5; D remains ambiguous. CDR1 and CDR2 (germline): MGHDK, SYGVNS. V gave up 3 bases and J gave up 1 base, with 15 bases separating them. The CDR3 spans 16 residues. CDR3 sequence: CASSDLKGKGQETQYF. The CDR3 coding sequence is TGTGCCAGCAGTGATCTGAAAGGGAAGGGCCAAGAGACCCAGTACTTC.

This clonotype showed up just a few times. The rearrangement joins TRBV12-3 or TRBV12-4 to TRBJ1-2; 7 positions agree with TRBD1. V shed 3 bases, J shed 8 bases, and the junction held 6 bases outside the gene matches. There are 13 residues in the CDR3. CDR3 sequence reads: CASSLTRGRGYTF. DNA for the CDR3: TGTGCCAGCAGTTTGACAAGGGGGCGAGGCTACACCTTC.

This chain joins TRBV9 and TRBJ1-2, with D possibly matching TRBD1 (5 bases). This CDR3 contains 13 residues. Looked up from germline, CDR1 is SGDLS and CDR2 is YYNGEE. V gave up 6 bases and J gave up 5 bases, with 14 bases separating them. CDR3 protein: CASNSLQGYGYTF. CDR3 nucleotide sequence: TGTGCCAGCAACTCTCTTCAGGGATATGGCTACACCTTC.

The V gene is TRBV10-3, the J gene TRBJ2-1; 8 nucleotides match TRBD2. CDR3 size: 15 residues. Germline V gene sequence: CDR1 ENHRY, CDR2 SYGVKD. With V trimmed by 6 bases and J by 3 bases, 7 bases remained unmatched. This CDR3 is CAISFREGLYNEQFF. CDR3 nucleotides: TGTGCCATCAGCTTCCGGGAGGGCCTCTACAATGAGCAGTTCTTC.

This clonotype was picked up a small number of times. The V gene is TRBV6-1, the J gene TRBJ2-5; 10 nucleotides match TRBD1. Looked up from germline, CDR1 is MNHNS and CDR2 is SASEGT. This CDR3 is 14 amino acids long. V was clipped by 10 bases and J by 5 bases; unmatched bases: 10. In DNA form, the CDR3 reads TGTGCCATTAAAGGGGGACAGGGGAGGGAGACCCAGTACTTC. Translation: CAIKGGQGRETQYF.

This clonotype was counted only a few times. This chain uses TRBV5-1 with TRBJ2-1; D call uncertain. Germline CDR1 and CDR2: SGHRS and YFSETQ. V shed 4 bases and J shed 12 bases, with 14 bases lying between them. The CDR3 consists of 12 residues. The CDR3, as DNA: TGCGCCAGCAGCCCGCGTGGCGTTTGGCAGTTCTTC. This translates into CASSPRGVWQFF.

The chain couples TRBV20-1 to TRBJ2-1; 10 nucleotides line up with TRBD2. The CDR3 has 15 amino acids. Germline trimming cut 4 bases from V and 4 bases from J; bases unmatched to any gene: 7. Germline V lookup: CDR1 DFQATT, CDR2 SNEGSKA (reference sequence). The CDR3 sequence is CSATNLAGVYNEQFF. The CDR3 coding sequence is TGCAGTGCTACCAATCTAGCGGGGGTTTACAATGAGCAGTTCTTC.